This T cell receptor (beta chain) was observed in a study of blood T cell repertoires in COVID-19. Study-level background: PBMCs, B-cell-depleted T cells, or T cells provided the cDNA or gDNA that made up the material.

During active infection, Seattle patients enrolled and were then monitored through disease. The V gene's germline CDR1 is GTSNPN and CDR2 SVGIG (reference sequence). The CDR3 length is 14 residues. Trimming pared 5 bases from V and 4 bases from J, leaving 17 bases between. Per the original methods: Quantification of nucleated cells was approximated via reference gene primer amplification. Measured with immunoSEQ multiplex PCR; TCRdb has only the in-frame clones, and not every one. V and J calls and clone size are those listed in that table; D and trimming were worked out from the DNA. The sample includes 150,000 to 200,000 clones, about 86% of them seen just once.

V and J are TRBV30 and TRBJ1-2; no firm D call. The sequence came from a woman aged 70-85 years with COVID-19, enrolled during active disease. The sequenced sample was peripheral blood. CDR3 sequence (DNA): TGTGCCTGGTCCCACGGAGGACGGATCTATGGCTACACCTTC. The encoded protein is CAWSHGGRIYGYTF.